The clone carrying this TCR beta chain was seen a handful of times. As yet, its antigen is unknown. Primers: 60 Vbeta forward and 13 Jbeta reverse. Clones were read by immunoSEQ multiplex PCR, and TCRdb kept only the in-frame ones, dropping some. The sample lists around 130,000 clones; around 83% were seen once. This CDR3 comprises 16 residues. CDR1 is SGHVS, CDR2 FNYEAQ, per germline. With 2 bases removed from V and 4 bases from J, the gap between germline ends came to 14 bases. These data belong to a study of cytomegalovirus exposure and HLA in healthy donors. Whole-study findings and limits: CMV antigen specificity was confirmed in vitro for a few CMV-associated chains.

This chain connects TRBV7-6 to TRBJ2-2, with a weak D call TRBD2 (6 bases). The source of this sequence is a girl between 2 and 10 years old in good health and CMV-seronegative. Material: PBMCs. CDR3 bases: TGTGCCAGCAGCTTATCCCGGGGTAGCGGCACCGGGGAGCTGTTTTTT. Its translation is CASSLSRGSGTGELFF.